A single sample is the source of the 7 T cell receptor beta chains below, sequenced in a study of T cells expressing NK-cell markers (dated by TCRdb to the early 2020s). Library prep was done by 5' RACE. Instrument on record: Illumina HiSeq 2000. After the reads were reprocessed by TCRdb, one entry was made per CDR3 protein sequence, with no DNA. Per the sample table, the count is some 340,000 distinct CDR3 sequences. About 5.2% of the sample comes from the top ten. Sequencing used blood T cells: a sorted CD56 or NKG2C T cell subset, CD4+ or CD8+ T cells, or bulk PBMC T cells (not recorded which). The receptor set was obtained from a man aged 18 to 69 in good health.

This chain joins TRBV20-1 and TRBJ1-2; as DNA is missing, the TRBD1 call by TCRdb cannot be tested. The CDR3 runs 15 residues. The germline gives CDR1 DFQATT, CDR2 SNEGSKA (reference sequence). The CDR3 sequence is CSASQDRGSLGGYTF.

This chain links TRBV7-6 with TRBJ2-5. Germline assignment: CDR1 SGHVS and CDR2 FNYEAQ. CDR3 length: 14 residues. The CDR3 region is CASSFAPEGETQYF.

J is TRBJ2-3 and V is TRBV20-1; TCRdb names TRBD1, which stays unverified in the absence of DNA. The CDR3 extends over 15 amino acids. Germline CDR1 DFQATT, CDR2 SNEGSKA (reference sequence). CDR3: CSPPGQGASSDTQYF.

This rearrangement joins TRBV29-1 to TRBJ1-1; TCRdb calls TRBD1, which cannot be checked without DNA. Per germline, CDR1 SQVTM and CDR2 ANQGSEA. The CDR3 is 14 amino acids. The CDR3: CSVKTQGAATEAFF.

The J gene is TRBJ2-3, the V gene TRBV24-1; TCRdb's assignment of TRBD1 cannot be checked, as there is no DNA. Germline values: CDR1 KGHDR, CDR2 SFDVKD. This CDR3 comprises 14 residues. CDR3 loop: CATSDRGQRDTQYF.

This chain uses TRBV2 with TRBJ2-7; there is no DNA to check the TCRdb D call of TRBD2. The CDR3 has 15 residues. CDR1 and CDR2 from the germline V gene are SNHLY and FYNNEI. This chain's CDR3 is CASSEMVSGAYEQYF.

The chain links TRBV7-9 to TRBJ1-2; TCRdb proposes TRBD1, but this gene call is untestable without DNA. CDR3 length equals 14 residues. Germline V gene sequence: CDR1 SEHNR, CDR2 FQNEAQ (reference sequence). CDR3 region: CASSLSPTGYGYTF. Based on the CDR3 plus reference TRBV7-9 and TRBJ1-2, the full variable domain is DTGVSQNPRHKITKRGQNVTFRCDPISEHNRLYWYRQTLGQGPEFLTYFQNEAQLEKSRLLSDRFSAERPKGSFSTLEIQRTEQGDSAMYLCASSLSPTGYGYTFGSGTRLTVV.